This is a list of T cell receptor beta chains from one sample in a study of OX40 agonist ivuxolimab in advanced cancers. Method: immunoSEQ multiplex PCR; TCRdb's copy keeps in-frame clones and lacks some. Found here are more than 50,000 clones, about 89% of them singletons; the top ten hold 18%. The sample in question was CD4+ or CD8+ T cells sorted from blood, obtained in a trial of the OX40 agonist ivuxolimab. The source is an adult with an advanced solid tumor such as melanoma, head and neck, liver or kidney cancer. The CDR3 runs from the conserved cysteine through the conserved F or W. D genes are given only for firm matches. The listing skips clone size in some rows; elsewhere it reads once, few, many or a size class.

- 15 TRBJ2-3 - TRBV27 CASSSGQDYTDTQYF TGTGCCAGCAGTTCTGGACAAGATTACACAGATACGCAGTATTTT
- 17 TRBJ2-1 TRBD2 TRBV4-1 CASSQDGLAQTPEEQFF TGCGCCAGCAGCCAAGATGGACTAGCGCAAACGCCCGAGGAGCAGTTCTTC
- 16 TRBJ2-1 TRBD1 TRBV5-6 CASSLLTGSSYNEQFF TGTGCCAGCAGCTTGCTGACAGGGAGCTCCTACAATGAGCAGTTCTTC
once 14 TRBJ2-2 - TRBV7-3 CASTPGPNTGELFF TGTGCCAGCACCCCAGGCCCGAACACCGGGGAGCTGTTTTTT
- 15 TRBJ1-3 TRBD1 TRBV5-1 CASSKDRGLGNTIYF TGCGCCAGCAGCAAGGACAGGGGGCTTGGAAACACCATATATTTT
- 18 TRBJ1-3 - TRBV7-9 CASTTDRDSRLSGNTIYF TGTGCCAGCACCACAGACCGGGACTCCCGACTCTCTGGAAACACCATATATTTT
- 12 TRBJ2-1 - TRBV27 CASSLGGNEQFF TGTGCCAGCAGTTTAGGGGGCAATGAGCAGTTCTTC
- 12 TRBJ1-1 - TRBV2 CASSQGGWEAFF TGTGCCAGTTCTCAGGGAGGATGGGAAGCTTTCTTT
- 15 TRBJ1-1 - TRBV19 CASSIDLHGDTEAFF TGTGCCAGTAGTATAGATCTCCATGGGGACACTGAAGCTTTCTTT
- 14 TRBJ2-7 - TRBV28 CASSLVTPAYEQYF TGTGCCAGCAGTTTAGTTACCCCAGCCTACGAGCAGTACTTC
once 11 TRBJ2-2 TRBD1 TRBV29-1 CSVESTGGLFF TGCAGCGTTGAGTCGACAGGGGGGCTGTTTTTT
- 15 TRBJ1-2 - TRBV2 CASSETQGINYGYTF TGTGCCAGCAGTGAAACCCAGGGTATCAACTATGGCTACACCTTC
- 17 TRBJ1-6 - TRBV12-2 CASRLERSRERNSPLHF TGTGCAAGTCGCTTAGAACGGTCGAGAGAACGTAATTCACCCCTCCACTTT
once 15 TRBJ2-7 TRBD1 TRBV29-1 CSVLLGTGYADEQYF TGCAGCGTCCTACTTGGGACAGGGTATGCCGACGAGCAGTACTTC
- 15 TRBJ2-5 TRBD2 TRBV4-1 CASSPGPGGGETQYF TGCGCCAGCAGCCCCGGTCCGGGGGGGGGAGAGACCCAGTACTTC
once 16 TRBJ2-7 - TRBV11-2 CASSESGVWGLSEQYF TGTGCCAGCAGCGAAAGTGGGGTTTGGGGGCTTAGCGAGCAGTACTTC
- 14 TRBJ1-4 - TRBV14 CASSRTGYGEKLFF TGTGCCAGCAGCCGAACAGGGTATGGCGAAAAACTGTTTTTT
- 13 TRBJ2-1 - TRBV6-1 CATGRRGNNEQFF TGTGCCACAGGACGGAGAGGGAACAATGAGCAGTTCTTC
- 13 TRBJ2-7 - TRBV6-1 CASRDTGTYEQYF TGCGCCAGCAGGGATACAGGTACCTACGAGCAGTACTTC
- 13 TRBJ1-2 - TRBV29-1 CSVERQESYGYTF TGCAGCGTTGAACGTCAGGAGAGCTATGGCTACACCTTC
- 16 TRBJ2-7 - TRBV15 CATSRDSDRISYEQYF TGTGCCACCAGCAGAGATTCCGACAGGATTTCCTACGAGCAGTACTTC
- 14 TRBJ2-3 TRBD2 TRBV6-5 CASSTSGGTDTQYF TGTGCCAGCTCGACGAGCGGGGGCACAGATACGCAGTATTTT
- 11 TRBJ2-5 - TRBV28 CASSSLGTQYF TGTGCCAGCAGTTCCCTCGGGACCCAGTACTTC
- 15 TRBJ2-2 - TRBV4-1 CASSWVSSNTGELFF TGCGCCAGCAGCTGGGTAAGCTCGAACACCGGGGAGCTGTTTTTT
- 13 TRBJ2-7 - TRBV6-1 CASSEAPSYEQYF TGTGCCAGCAGTGAAGCGCCTTCCTACGAGCAGTACTTC
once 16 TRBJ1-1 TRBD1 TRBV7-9 CAIDAGTGFLNTEAFF TGTGCCATTGACGCCGGGACAGGGTTCCTAAACACTGAAGCTTTCTTT
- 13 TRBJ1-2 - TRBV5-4 CASSLQEPGGYTF TGTGCCAGCAGCTTACAGGAGCCGGGCGGCTACACCTTC
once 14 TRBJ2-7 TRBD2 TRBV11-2 CASSETGGPGEQYF TGTGCCAGCAGTGAGACGGGGGGGCCGGGTGAGCAGTACTTC
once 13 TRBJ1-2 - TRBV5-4 CASSFYGDYGYTF TGTGCCAGCAGCTTCTACGGGGACTATGGCTACACCTTC
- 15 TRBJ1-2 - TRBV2 CASMSRGNPNYGYTF TGTGCCAGCATGTCCAGGGGCAACCCTAACTATGGCTACACCTTC
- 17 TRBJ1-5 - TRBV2 CASTKEEGFVSNQPQHF TGTGCCAGCACCAAAGAAGAGGGATTTGTTAGCAATCAGCCCCAGCATTTT
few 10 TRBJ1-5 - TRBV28 CASSFRIQHF TGTGCCAGCAGTTTCCGTATCCAGCATTTT
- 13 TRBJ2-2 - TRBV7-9 CASVIQEVGELFF TGTGCCAGCGTGATTCAGGAGGTCGGGGAGCTGTTTTTT
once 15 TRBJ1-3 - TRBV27 CASSLRVGSGNTIYF TGTGCCAGCAGTTTAAGGGTCGGCTCTGGAAACACCATATATTTT
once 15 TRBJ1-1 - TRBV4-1 CASSVLGGAGTEAFF TGCGCCAGCAGCGTCCTGGGGGGTGCGGGCACTGAAGCTTTCTTT
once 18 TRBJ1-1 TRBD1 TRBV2 CASNYPEGTAPMNTEAFF TGTGCCAGCAACTACCCTGAAGGGACAGCACCCATGAACACTGAAGCTTTCTTT
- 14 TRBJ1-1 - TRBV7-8 CASSSRTDGTEAFF TGTGCCAGCAGCTCCCGGACAGATGGGACTGAAGCTTTCTTT